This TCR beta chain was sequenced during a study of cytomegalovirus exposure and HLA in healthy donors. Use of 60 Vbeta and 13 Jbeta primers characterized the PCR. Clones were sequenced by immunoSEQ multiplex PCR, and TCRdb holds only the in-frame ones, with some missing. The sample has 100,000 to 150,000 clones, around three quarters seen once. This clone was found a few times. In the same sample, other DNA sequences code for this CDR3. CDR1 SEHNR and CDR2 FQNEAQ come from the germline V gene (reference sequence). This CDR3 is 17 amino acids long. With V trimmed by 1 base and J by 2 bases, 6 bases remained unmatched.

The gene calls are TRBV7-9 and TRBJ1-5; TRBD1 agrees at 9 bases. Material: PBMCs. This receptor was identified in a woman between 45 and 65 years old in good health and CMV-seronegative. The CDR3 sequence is CASSLGGTGMGNQPQHF. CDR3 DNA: TGTGCCAGCAGCTTAGGAGGGACAGGGATGGGCAATCAGCCCCAGCATTTT.